This paragraph reports one T cell receptor (beta chain). This sample is drawn from a study of CD8+CD57+ T cells in acquired aplastic anemia. Study at large: Average DNA yield from sorted CD4+ and CD8+ cells was approximately 3.2 ug.

The CDR3 is 15 residues long. V was trimmed by 3 bases and J by 0 bases, leaving 9 bases between them. Germline CDR1 is KGHDR and CDR2 is SFDVKD. Genomic DNA templated the TCR beta VDJ and CDR3 profiling. Each CDR3 protein is one row after TCRdb ran MiXCR on the reads. The sample includes 250,000 to 300,000 distinct CDR3 sequences, around three fifths of them seen just once. The chain has TRBV24-1 and TRBJ2-3; no firm D call. The material sequenced was sorted CD4+, CD8+, or CD8+CD57+ T cells (not recorded which) from PBMCs. The source is a human donor with severe aplastic anemia or a healthy control (not recorded which). The CDR3 is CATSDARLSTDTQYF. DNA for the CDR3: TGTGCCACCAGTGATGCCAGGCTTAGCACAGATACGCAGTATTTT.